These 30 T cell receptor beta chains came from one sample sequenced in a study of T cells after posttransplantation cyclophosphamide. Treatment was busulfan-fludarabine conditioning, a marrow graft, and cyclophosphamide on days +3 and +4. Profiling relied on immunoSEQ multiplex PCR, and the TCRdb table lists in-frame clones only, not all of them. The sample records some 11,000 clones, around four fifths being singletons. The material was PBMCs, obtained 1,700 to 2,000 days after allogeneic stem cell transplant with posttransplant cyclophosphamide. The receptors stem from a female patient aged 45 to 65 who received an allogeneic stem cell transplant from a related donor, was CMV-positive, and had no GVHD. Some T cells could come from the graft donor.

The sample holds a few counts of this clone. The V gene is TRBV7-9, the J gene TRBJ2-7; the D is unclear. V gave up 8 bases and J gave up 2 bases, with 7 bases separating them. CDR1 is SEHNR, CDR2 FQNEAQ, per germline (reference sequence). The CDR3 sequence is 11 residues long. In DNA, the CDR3 is TGTGCCAGCGACACAGCCTACGAGCAGTACTTC. Translating it yields CASDTAYEQYF.

This chain uses TRBV5-4 with TRBJ2-6, with TRBD1 as a possible D gene (5 bases). Germline V CDR1 and CDR2: SGHNT, YYREEE (reference sequence). The CDR3 has 15 residues. The V end lost 2 bases, the J end lost 6 bases, and 12 bases lay between the germline ends. The CDR3 sequence is CASSLDRPLANVLTF. CDR3 DNA sequence: TGTGCCAGCAGCTTAGACAGACCATTGGCCAACGTCCTGACTTTC. The whole variable domain, filled in from reference TRBV5-4 and TRBJ2-6, reads ETGVTQSPTHLIKTRGQQVTLRCSSQSGHNTVSWYQQALGQGPQFIFQYYREEENGRGNFPPRFSGLQFPNYSSELNVNALELDDSALYLCASSLDRPLANVLTFGAGSRLTVL.

This chain links TRBV5-1 with TRBJ1-6; 8 bases are shared with TRBD1. The CDR3 length is 14 residues. CDR1 and CDR2 from the germline V gene are SGHRS and YFSETQ. The trim removed 0 bases at V and 11 bases at J, leaving 4 bases unmatched. CDR3 DNA sequence: TGCGCCAGCAGCTTGGGACAGGGGATTCCACCCCTCCACTTT. Its translation is CASSLGQGIPPLHF.

This clone was counted between two and nine times. The rearrangement links TRBV7-3 to TRBJ2-5; D might be TRBD1 (5 bases). The CDR3 runs 15 residues. The V end lost 5 bases, the J end lost 2 bases, and 15 bases lay between the germline ends. Germline lookup yields CDR1 SGHTA and CDR2 FQGTGA. The CDR3 reads CASSRGQIDQETQYF. CDR3 nucleotides: TGTGCCAGCAGCAGAGGACAAATAGATCAAGAGACCCAGTACTTC.

This clone was seen more than once but under ten times. V and J are TRBV9 and TRBJ1-2; possibly TRBD1 for D (5 bases). The CDR3 totals 14 residues. Trimming left V 3 bases short and J 2 bases short, with 11 bases between. Germline CDR1 is SGDLS and CDR2 is YYNGEE. DNA of the CDR3: TGTGCCAGCAGCGCCGGGAGGGGAAACTATGGCTACACCTTC. Encoded protein: CASSAGRGNYGYTF.

V is TRBV6-6 and J is TRBJ2-7; 7 nucleotides line up with TRBD2. V lost 6 bases and J lost 1; bases outside the gene matches: 9. Germline V gene sequence: CDR1 MNHNY, CDR2 SVGAGI (reference sequence). The CDR3 contains 15 residues. Here the CDR3 DNA reads TGTGCCAGCAGCCCACGGGGGGTAGGGTCCTACGAGCAGTACTTC. Translated, it gives CASSPRGVGSYEQYF.

V usage is TRBV27 and J usage is TRBJ1-1; 7 positions agree with TRBD1. CDR1 is MNHEY and CDR2 is SMNVEV in the germline V gene (reference sequence). V dropped 6 bases and J dropped 6; count of bases not matched to a gene: 10. This CDR3 is built from 14 residues. CDR3 coding DNA: TGTGCCAGCAGGAGAGACAGGGCCGGAGCTGAAGCTTTCTTT. This encodes CASRRDRAGAEAFF.

The V call is TRBV2, the J call TRBJ2-1, with 9 bases identical to TRBD1. The CDR3 covers 14 residues. V trimming: 6 bases; J trimming: 5 bases; junction bases outside the gene matches: 5. CDR1 SNHLY and CDR2 FYNNEI come from the germline V gene. The CDR3 coding sequence is TGTGCCAGCAGGCGGACAGGGGCGCACAATGAGCAGTTCTTC. Translated, it gives CASRRTGAHNEQFF.

The chain joins TRBV11-2 to TRBJ2-7, with D possibly TRBD1 on 5 matching bases. Trimming removed 5 bases from V and 3 bases from J, with 17 bases in between. The CDR3 length is 15 residues. Looked up from germline, CDR1 is SGHAT and CDR2 is FQNNGV. In nucleotides, the CDR3 is TGTGCCAGCAGCCCCCGCCTAGTAGACAGCTACGAGCAGTACTTC. This translates into CASSPRLVDSYEQYF.

The chain employs TRBV27 and TRBJ2-1, with a weak D call TRBD1 (5 bases). V lost 5 bases, J lost 8 bases, and 19 bases lay in between. The germline gives CDR1 MNHEY, CDR2 SMNVEV (reference sequence). The CDR3 consists of 15 residues. In DNA form, the CDR3 reads TGTGCCAGCAGTCCGAAGACAGTGAGTTTCGATGAGCAGTTCTTC. This encodes CASSPKTVSFDEQFF.

The chain joins TRBV7-2 to TRBJ1-2; 7 bases match TRBD1. Germline lookup yields CDR1 SGHTA and CDR2 FQGNSA. With V trimmed by 0 bases and J by 6 bases, 7 bases remained unmatched. The CDR3 has 15 residues. CDR3 region: CASSLASKGGDGYTF. CDR3 sequence (DNA): TGTGCCAGCAGCTTAGCTTCCAAAGGGGGCGATGGCTACACCTTC.

The V gene is TRBV9, the J gene TRBJ2-1; TRBD1 matches 7 bases. V gave up 4 bases and J gave up 0 bases; unmatched junction bases: 4. CDR3 size: 15 residues. CDR1 is SGDLS, CDR2 YYNGEE, per germline. The CDR3 sequence is CASSLRDSSYNEQFF. In nucleotides, the CDR3 is TGTGCCAGCAGCTTACGGGACAGCTCCTACAATGAGCAGTTCTTC.

The chain couples TRBV29-1 to TRBJ1-1, with unresolved D. Trimming cost V 7 bases and J 1 base, with 4 bases left between them. Germline V gene sequence: CDR1 SQVTM, CDR2 ANQGSEA. CDR3 length: 10 amino acids. CDR3 nucleotides: TGCAGCGCAAAGAACACTGAAGCTTTCTTT. Amino acid sequence: CSAKNTEAFF.

The chain combines TRBV2 with TRBJ2-1; 8 nucleotides line up with TRBD2. Germline-derived CDR1 and CDR2 are SNHLY and FYNNEI. CDR3 length: 14 amino acids. J was trimmed by 5 bases and V by 8 bases; bases with no gene match: 8. CDR3 region: CASLVLAANNEQFF. The CDR3 DNA reads TGTGCCAGCTTAGTACTAGCGGCTAACAATGAGCAGTTCTTC.

This clone was seen a handful of times. The chain carries TRBV28 and TRBJ1-5, with a tentative D call TRBD1 (6 bases). Germline V gene sequence: CDR1 MDHEN, CDR2 SYDVKM. CDR3 length: 14 residues. V was pared by 8 bases and J by 4 bases, with 15 bases between. CDR3 sequence: CASSQGLGNQPQHF. In nucleotides, the CDR3 is TGTGCCAGCTCACAGGGCCTTGGAAATCAGCCCCAGCATTTT.

This clone appeared a single time. The chain has TRBV19 and TRBJ1-4; D uncertain. The V gene lost 8 bases and the J gene lost 8 bases, with 6 bases spanning the gap. Germline V gene lookup returns CDR1 LNHDA and CDR2 SQIVND (reference sequence). CDR3 length: 10 amino acids. CDR3 amino acids: CASGEEKLFF. The CDR3 DNA is TGTGCCAGTGGGGAGGAAAAACTGTTTTTT.

The CDR3: CASSQELAGTDTQYF. The CDR3 DNA reads as TGCGCCAGCAGCCAAGAGCTAGCGGGGACAGATACGCAGTATTTT. V usage is TRBV4-3 and J usage is TRBJ2-3; 9 bases line up with TRBD2. The germline CDR1 and CDR2 sequences are LGHNA and YSLEER. V was pared by 0 bases and J by 3 bases, with 1 base of the junction left unmatched. CDR3 length: 15 residues.

This sequence joins TRBV18 and TRBJ1-1, with 7 bases fitting TRBD1. The germline V gene encodes CDR1 KGHSH and CDR2 LQKENI. Germline trimming cut 4 bases from V and 1 base from J; bases unmatched to any gene: 6. This CDR3 is 15 amino acids long. The CDR3 nucleotides are TGTGCCAGCTCACTCGGACAGGTTAGGAACACTGAAGCTTTCTTT. This gives the protein CASSLGQVRNTEAFF.

In DNA form, the CDR3 reads TGTGCCAGCAGCTTAGGACAGAGCCTCGGGAGGATTTTCTACAATGAGCAGTTCTTC. This translates into CASSLGQSLGRIFYNEQFF. The chain carries TRBV13 and TRBJ2-1; 7 nucleotides line up with TRBD2. V was pared by 0 bases and J by 3 bases, with 14 bases of the junction left unmatched. This CDR3 is built from 19 residues. Germline CDR1 PRHDT, CDR2 FYEKMQ (reference sequence).

V gene TRBV5-1 combines with J gene TRBJ2-2; D gene ambiguous. This CDR3 is 13 amino acids long. Between the trimmed V and J ends, which lost 4 bases and 7 bases, there was a span of 11 bases. Germline CDR1 SGHRS, CDR2 YFSETQ. The CDR3 sequence is CASSPPMFGELFF. The CDR3 DNA follows: TGCGCCAGCAGCCCTCCTATGTTCGGGGAGCTGTTTTTT. The full variable domain, with the rest looked up from reference TRBV5-1 and TRBJ2-2, is KAGVTQTPRYLIKTRGQQVTLSCSPISGHRSVSWYQQTPGQGLQFLFEYFSETQRNKGNFPGRFSGRQFSNSRSEMNVSTLELGDSALYLCASSPPMFGELFFGEGSRLTVL.

The gene calls are TRBV28 and TRBJ2-4; tentative D call: TRBD2 (6 bases). The V end lost 3 bases, the J end lost 1 base, and 13 bases lay between the germline ends. The germline V gene has CDR1 MDHEN and CDR2 SYDVKM. The CDR3 is 16 residues long. The CDR3 coding sequence is TGTGCCAGCAGTTTTCCCCCCGGAGGGGCCAAAAACATTCAGTACTTC. Protein product: CASSFPPGGAKNIQYF.

The rearrangement joins TRBV9 to TRBJ2-7; perhaps TRBD2 as D (6 bases). The V gene lost 0 bases and the J gene lost 6 bases, with 16 bases spanning the gap. Germline CDR1 is SGDLS and CDR2 is YYNGEE. CDR3 length: 15 residues. DNA of the CDR3: TGTGCCAGCAGCGTAGTAGCTGGGGGGAGTTCCGAGCAGTACTTC. This codes for CASSVVAGGSSEQYF. The full variable domain, in which reference TRBV9 and TRBJ2-7 provide the parts outside the CDR3, is DSGVTQTPKHLITATGQRVTLRCSPRSGDLSVYWYQQSLDQGLQFLIQYYNGEERAKGNILERFSAQQFPDLHSELNLSSLELGDSALYFCASSVVAGGSSEQYFGPGTRLTVT.

This rearrangement joins TRBV5-1 to TRBJ1-1; 10 nucleotides align to TRBD1. The CDR3 is made up of 14 amino acids. Looked up from germline, CDR1 is SGHRS and CDR2 is YFSETQ. With 3 bases clipped from V and 3 bases from J, the junction kept 2 bases outside the gene matches. CDR3 amino acids: CASSSGQGDTEAFF. CDR3 sequence (DNA): TGCGCCAGCAGCTCCGGACAGGGGGACACTGAAGCTTTCTTT. Variable domain in full (rest from reference TRBV5-1 and TRBJ1-1): KAGVTQTPRYLIKTRGQQVTLSCSPISGHRSVSWYQQTPGQGLQFLFEYFSETQRNKGNFPGRFSGRQFSNSRSEMNVSTLELGDSALYLCASSSGQGDTEAFFGQGTRLTVV.

The chain employs TRBV7-8 and TRBJ2-2, with TRBD2 as a possible D gene (5 bases). V was pared by 5 bases and J by 6 bases, with 7 bases between. The CDR3 is 12 residues long. Germline V gives CDR1 SGHVS, CDR2 FQNEAQ. The CDR3 here is CASSGGPGELFF. For the CDR3, the DNA is TGTGCCAGCAGCGGAGGACCCGGGGAGCTGTTTTTT.

V and J are TRBV7-2 and TRBJ2-2; TRBD2 matches 14 bases. The CDR3 totals 18 residues. Looked up from germline, CDR1 is SGHTA and CDR2 is FQGNSA. The V segment lost 5 bases and the J segment 5 bases; nucleotides outside the gene matches: 10. CDR3 region: CASSPIGRTSGRTGELFF. The DNA for the CDR3 is TGTGCCAGCAGCCCAATAGGCAGGACTAGCGGGAGGACCGGGGAGCTGTTTTTT.

The chain has TRBV28 and TRBJ2-6; 10 nucleotides agree with TRBD1. V dropped 5 bases and J dropped 4; count of bases not matched to a gene: 14. The V gene's germline CDR1 is MDHEN and CDR2 SYDVKM. The CDR3 runs 19 residues. The CDR3 spells CASSLPVPGQGLGANVLTF. The CDR3, as DNA: TGTGCCAGCAGTCTTCCGGTCCCGGGACAGGGGCTGGGGGCCAACGTCCTGACTTTC.

This clone came up once. The chain recombines TRBV27 with TRBJ2-7; a weak D match, TRBD2 (5 bases). Germline assignment: CDR1 MNHEY and CDR2 SMNVEV (reference sequence). The V end lost 0 bases, the J end lost 0 bases, and 9 bases lay between the germline ends. The CDR3 extends over 15 amino acids. The DNA for the CDR3 is TGTGCCAGCAGTTTATCAGTGGGGAGCTCCTACGAGCAGTACTTC. It encodes CASSLSVGSSYEQYF.

The J gene is TRBJ1-1, the V gene TRBV20-1, with TRBD1 as a possible D gene (6 bases). With 6 bases removed from V and 5 bases from J, the gap between germline ends came to 10 bases. This CDR3 is built from 11 residues. CDR1 is DFQATT and CDR2 is SNEGSKA in the germline V gene (reference sequence). In DNA, the CDR3 is TGCAGTGCCGGGAGGGGGACTGAAGCTTTCTTT. This sequence encodes CSAGRGTEAFF.

This clone has only one observation. The chain employs TRBV5-5 and TRBJ1-1, with D maybe TRBD1 (6 bases). V was cut by 1 base and J by 3 bases, with 10 bases left in between. CDR3 length equals 14 residues. Germline values: CDR1 SGHKS, CDR2 YYEKEE (reference sequence). CDR3 sequence: CASSLQQGDTEAFF. The CDR3, as DNA: TGTGCCAGCAGCTTGCAACAGGGTGACACTGAAGCTTTCTTT.

For the CDR3, the DNA is TGTGCCAGCTCACCGACGTCGGGGTACGAGCAGTACTTC. Amino acids: CASSPTSGYEQYF. V is TRBV18 and J is TRBJ2-7, with a tentative D call TRBD2 (5 bases). V lost 3 bases and J 4 bases, leaving 10 bases between the germline ends. CDR1 KGHSH and CDR2 LQKENI come from the germline V gene. This CDR3 has 13 amino acids.